This is a list of T cell receptor beta chains from one sample in a study of blood T cells in healthy people across ages. Using its own MiXCR run on the 5' RACE reads, TCRdb lists one record per CDR3 protein. The sample records about 590,000 distinct CDR3 sequences, about 28% being singletons. The sample comprised blood. These TCRs come from a woman older than 75 in good health. The CDR3 runs from the conserved cysteine through the conserved F or W. The D gene is left open where the match is weak. Some rows have no size entry. The others give once, few or many, or a class for an expanded clone.

len	d_gene	v_gene	abundance	j_gene	CDR3aa	CDR3nt
15	TRBD1	TRBV5-6	once	TRBJ1-1	CASSFWTGTNIEAFF	TGTGCCAGCAGCTTCTGGACAGGGACGAACATTGAAGCTTTCTTT
13	-	TRBV20-1	-	TRBJ2-3	CSAGPEITDTQYF	TGCAGTGCCGGACCAGAAATCACAGATACGCAGTATTTT
17	TRBD2	TRBV7-2	many	TRBJ2-1	CASSSVAGRGGLLEQFF	TGTGCCAGCAGCTCCGTAGCGGGGCGGGGGGGCCTGCTTGAGCAGTTCTTC
14	-	TRBV2	-	TRBJ1-2	CASSPVSGVEGYTF	TGTGCCAGCAGCCCCGTTTCAGGGGTTGAAGGCTACACCTTC
13	TRBD2	TRBV24-1	many	TRBJ2-3	CATSRSGGDTQYF	TGTGCCACCAGTCGTAGCGGGGGGGATACGCAGTATTTT
14	-	TRBV20-1	many	TRBJ1-1	CSASPAQLTAEAFF	TGCAGTGCTAGTCCCGCGCAGCTAACCGCTGAAGCTTTCTTT
14	-	TRBV5-1	-	TRBJ2-7	CASSLGAEYNEQYF	TGCGCCAGCAGCTTGGGGGCAGAGTACAATGAGCAGTACTTC
15	-	TRBV6-6	-	TRBJ1-3	CASSREGMGGNTIYF	TGTGCCAGCAGCCGGGAAGGAATGGGAGGAAACACCATATATTTT
15	TRBD1	TRBV7-9	many	TRBJ2-1	CASASPGQGIDEQFF	TGTGCCAGCGCTTCCCCGGGACAGGGTATCGATGAGCAGTTCTTC
14	TRBD2	TRBV5-1	-	TRBJ2-5	CASSLREGRETQYF	TGCGCCAGCAGCTTGAGGGAGGGCCGAGAGACCCAGTACTTC
13	-	TRBV11-3	many	TRBJ2-7	CASSFRTSYEQYF	TGTGCCAGCAGCTTCCGGACCTCCTACGAGCAGTACTTC
13	-	TRBV7-2	many	TRBJ1-1	CASELARGTEAFF	TGTGCCAGCGAATTGGCACGGGGGACTGAAGCTTTCTTT
13	-	TRBV5-1	many	TRBJ2-3	CASSLGIADTQYF	TGCGCCAGCAGCTTGGGCATAGCGGATACGCAGTATTTT
21	-	TRBV21-1	few	TRBJ1-2	CASSNHTPIPGQGRTNYGYTF	TGTGCCAGCAGCAATCATACCCCAATTCCGGGACAGGGGAGAACCAACTATGGCTACACCTTC
17	TRBD1	TRBV29-1	-	TRBJ1-1	CSVEGRVGTGRTIEAFF	TGCAGCGTTGAAGGAAGGGTCGGGACAGGGAGGACGATTGAAGCTTTCTTT
16	-	TRBV5-1	many	TRBJ2-7	CASSLGTRGTSYEQYF	TGCGCCAGCAGCTTGGGAACTCGCGGGACCTCCTACGAGCAGTACTTC